Listed below are T cell receptor beta chains from one sample, sequenced in a study of blood T cell repertoires in COVID-19. TCRdb keeps only in-frame clones here, not all; method: immunoSEQ multiplex PCR. The sample yields hundreds of thousands of clones, around 90% seen once. Material: peripheral blood. These receptors all stem from a woman in her forties or fifties with COVID-19, enrolled during active disease. Each CDR3 is given with its conserved first and last residue. Fields, in order: V gene, clone size, D gene, J gene, CDR3 DNA, CDR3 protein. A D gene is named only where the DNA matches it firmly. Clone size, where shown, is once, few, many, or a class for clones that have expanded.

TRBV5-1	NA	TRBD2	TRBJ2-3	TGCGCCAGCAGCTTGGGAGGTAGCGGGGGGGCCACAGATACGCAGTATTTT	CASSLGGSGGATDTQYF
TRBV29-1	NA	NA	TRBJ1-1	TGCAGCGTGGCGGACAGTCTGAACACTGAAGCTTTCTTT	CSVADSLNTEAFF
TRBV5-4	NA	NA	TRBJ2-7	TGTGCCAGCAGCTCGACCGGGGTCCCCTACGAGCAGTACTTC	CASSSTGVPYEQYF
TRBV27	NA	TRBD1	TRBJ2-5	TGTGCCAGCAGTCTAAGAAGACAGGGGGAGACCCAGTACTTC	CASSLRRQGETQYF
TRBV11-2	NA	TRBD1	TRBJ1-1	TGTGCCAGCAGCTTTGTACAGGGGGCCGACACTGAAGCTTTCTTT	CASSFVQGADTEAFF
TRBV4-1	NA	NA	TRBJ1-6	TGCGCCAGCAGCCAAGATCCTCCCTTGAGGGATTCACCCCTCCACTTT	CASSQDPPLRDSPLHF
TRBV11-2	NA	NA	TRBJ2-3	TGTGCCAGCAGCCCAATGCTCGGCGGGGGACACTCAGATACGCAGTATTTT	CASSPMLGGGHSDTQYF
TRBV27	few	TRBD1	TRBJ1-5	TGTGCCAGCAGTTTAAGACCCGGGACAGCTTATCAGCCCCAGCATTTT	CASSLRPGTAYQPQHF
TRBV5-1	NA	NA	TRBJ2-5	TGCGCCAGTACGGACAGCCAAGAGACCCAGTACTTC	CASTDSQETQYF
TRBV30	NA	NA	TRBJ1-4	TGTGCCTGGAGTGGATCCCCGGGGGAAAAACTGTTTTTT	CAWSGSPGEKLFF